These 28 T cell receptor beta chains were all obtained from the same sample, sequenced in a study of molecular identifiers for immune sequencing clone quantification. One entry per CDR3 protein, called by TCRdb with MiXCR from the PCR reads. Of some 320,000 distinct CDR3 sequences in the sample, 24% are singletons; the top ten hold 0.74%. The sample was naive CD8+ T cells from blood, with Jurkat cell RNA spiked in. The subset denotes: FACS-sorted CD8+CD4-CCR7+CD45RA+ naive T cells. These receptor sequences come from a human donor in good health. Some libraries in this study had Jurkat cell RNA spiked in.

There are a few counts of this clonotype. V is TRBV2 and J is TRBJ2-4, with TRBD2 as a possible D gene (5 bases). This CDR3 spans 15 amino acids. Trimming took off 4 bases at V and 7 bases at J, with 17 bases between the two ends. Looked up from germline, CDR1 is SNHLY and CDR2 is FYNNEI. This chain's CDR3 is CASSGDDEGENIQYF. CDR3 coding DNA: TGTGCCAGCAGTGGGGATGACGAGGGAGAGAACATTCAGTACTTC.

This clonotype was found a few times. This chain's CDR3 is CASSLLGVATNEKLFF. The DNA for the CDR3 is TGTGCCAGCAGTTTATTGGGAGTTGCAACTAATGAAAAACTGTTTTTT. The rearrangement links TRBV27 to TRBJ1-4; D gene unclear. Germline V gene data show CDR1 as MNHEY and CDR2 as SMNVEV (reference sequence). The CDR3 runs 16 residues. V lost 1 base to trimming and J lost 0 bases, with 9 bases between them.

With regard to this clonotype: This may come from a read error, since a much larger clone is one base off. The chain joins TRBV7-9 to TRBJ2-7; TRBD2 aligns across 8 bases. The CDR3 is 14 amino acids. V was pared by 3 bases and J by 8 bases, with 9 bases of the junction left unmatched. The germline gives CDR1 SEHNR, CDR2 FQNEAQ (reference sequence). The CDR3 loop reads CASSLGTRRFKQYF. The CDR3 DNA reads TGTGCCAGCAGCTTGGGGACTAGAAGGTTCAAGCAGTACTTC.

Notes on this clonotype: A much larger clone differs from this one at a single base, so this may be a read error. The chain recombines TRBV9 with TRBJ2-2; D not resolved. Trimming took 3 bases from V and 4 from J, leaving 13 bases between them. This CDR3 region has 15 residues. Germline V gene sequence: CDR1 SGDLS, CDR2 YYNGEE. The CDR3 loop reads CASSDPSFGTGELFF. In nucleotides, the CDR3 is TGTGCCAGCAGCGACCCCTCCTTCGGCACCGGGGAGCTGTTTTTT.

The sample holds a few counts of this clonotype. V usage is TRBV5-1 and J usage is TRBJ2-7; 12 bases are a match to TRBD1. Germline assignment: CDR1 SGHRS and CDR2 YFSETQ. Trimming at V came to 0 bases and at J to 9 bases, leaving 7 bases not matched to a gene. The CDR3 spans 15 residues. The CDR3 DNA is TGCGCCAGCAGCTTGGAAGGGACAGGGGGCGACGGGCAGTACTTC. This translates into CASSLEGTGGDGQYF.

The chain couples TRBV27 to TRBJ1-1, with a weak D call TRBD1 (6 bases). Germline CDR1 and CDR2: MNHEY and SMNVEV (reference sequence). This CDR3 region has 14 residues. V dropped 4 bases and J dropped 7 bases, with 16 bases sitting between them. Written as DNA, the CDR3 is TGTGCCAGCAGTTGGGGACAATCTAGTAGTGAAGCTTTCTTT. It codes for CASSWGQSSSEAFF.

This chain connects TRBV9 to TRBJ2-3; D call uncertain. Trimming removed 3 bases at V and 1 base at J, with 15 bases between. The germline V gene has CDR1 SGDLS and CDR2 YYNGEE. The CDR3 contains 16 residues. CDR3 sequence reads: CASSDLTVTGTDTQYF. The DNA for the CDR3 is TGTGCCAGCAGCGATCTTACCGTGACGGGCACAGATACGCAGTATTTT.

Remarks on this clonotype: Because the CDR3 is missing its conserved closing phenylalanine or tryptophan, this is likely a read error. The J gene is TRBJ1-1, the V gene TRBV20-1; no firm D call. The CDR3 has 11 residues. The V gene lost 6 bases and the J gene lost 0 bases, with 5 bases spanning the gap. Per germline, CDR1 DFQATT and CDR2 SNEGSKA (reference sequence). The DNA of the CDR3 is TGCAGTGCGACAATGAACACTGAAGCTTTCTTA. It encodes CSATMNTEAFL.

The chain joins TRBV6-6 to TRBJ2-1, with D perhaps TRBD2 (5 bases). Germline CDR1 and CDR2: MNHNY and SVGAGI (reference sequence). V was cut by 4 bases and J by 9 bases, with 13 bases left in between. This CDR3 region has 13 residues. The CDR3 coding sequence is TGTGCCAGCAGTTTCGGTAGCGTTGGTGAGCAGTTCTTC. It encodes CASSFGSVGEQFF.

This clonotype has ten or more counts. The genes are TRBV29-1 and TRBJ2-5, with 8 bases identical to TRBD1. From germline, CDR1 is SQVTM and CDR2 ANQGSEA. The CDR3 has 18 residues. V trimming: 1 base; J trimming: 5 bases; junction bases outside the gene matches: 18. CDR3 DNA sequence: TGCAGCGTTGAAGCGGACAGGGAGGTTCGGGTCAAGGCGGAGACCCAGTACTTC. It specifies CSVEADREVRVKAETQYF. Based on the CDR3 plus reference TRBV29-1 and TRBJ2-5, the full variable domain is SAVISQKPSRDICQRGTSLTIQCQVDSQVTMMFWYRQQPGQSLTLIATANQGSEATYESGFVIDKFPISRPNLTFSTLTVSNMSPEDSSIYLCSVEADREVRVKAETQYFGPGTRLLVL.

This chain links TRBV6-4 with TRBJ2-3, with 8 bases aligning to TRBD2. The CDR3 sequence is 13 residues long. The V gene's germline CDR1 is MRHNA and CDR2 SNTAGT. The trim removed 6 bases at V and 5 bases at J, leaving 4 bases unmatched. CDR3 in amino acids: CASSRGGGDTQYF. For the CDR3, the DNA is TGTGCCAGCAGCCGGGGGGGCGGAGATACGCAGTATTTT.

Concerning this clonotype itself: Its ends do not fully match the called genes, so a read error is possible. The chain uses TRBV27 and TRBJ2-3; D not resolved. The CDR3 is made up of 17 amino acids. CDR1 and CDR2 (germline): MNHEY, SMNVEV (reference sequence). The CDR3 nucleotides are TGTGCCAACAGTTTACAGAATCCTTATACTTCAACAGATACGCAGTATTTT. Protein: CANSLQNPYTSTDTQYF.

A few counts support this clonotype. This sequence joins TRBV5-6 and TRBJ2-2; D is unclear. Between the trimmed V and J ends, which lost 0 bases and 7 bases, there was a span of 4 bases. The CDR3 has 12 residues. From germline, CDR1 is SGHDT and CDR2 YYEEEE. CDR3 DNA sequence: TGTGCCAGCAGCTTGGGTGGCGGGGAGCTGTTTTTT. It encodes CASSLGGGELFF.

This clonotype was seen a few times. This chain links TRBV7-2 with TRBJ2-3, with a weak D call TRBD2 (6 bases). V dropped 6 bases and J dropped 4 bases, with 23 bases sitting between them. Germline assignment: CDR1 SGHTA and CDR2 FQGNSA. The CDR3 consists of 17 residues. DNA of the CDR3: TGTGCCAGCAGACAGACATACGGGAGTTCAGGTGCAGATACGCAGTATTTT. Its translation is CASRQTYGSSGADTQYF. Full variable domain (missing parts from reference TRBV7-2 and TRBJ2-3): GAGVSQSPSNKVTEKGKDVELRCDPISGHTALYWYRQSLGQGLEFLIYFQGNSAPDKSGLPSDRFSAERTGGSVSTLTIQRTQQEDSAVYLCASRQTYGSSGADTQYFGPGTRLTVL.

In this sample, this clonotype turned up a few times. A read error may account for a junction end that differs from germline. The chain has TRBV27 and TRBJ1-5; perhaps TRBD1 as D (6 bases). The CDR3 is 14 amino acids. Germline lookup yields CDR1 MNHEY and CDR2 SMNVEV (reference sequence). The CDR3 loop reads CASSLSSGAQPQHF. As DNA, the CDR3 is TGTGCCAGCAGTCTATCCTCGGGGGCTCAGCCCCAGCATTTT.

This clonotype has only a few counts. CDR3: CASSLYGGRGEQYF. For the CDR3, the DNA is TGTGCCAGCAGCTTGTATGGCGGGAGGGGCGAGCAGTACTTC. V usage is TRBV5-4 and J usage is TRBJ2-7, with TRBD2 identical over 9 bases. From germline, CDR1 is SGHNT and CDR2 YYREEE (reference sequence). Trimming cost V 1 base and J 6 bases; bases outside gene matches: 5. This CDR3 spans 14 amino acids.

The V gene is TRBV27, the J gene TRBJ1-1, with D perhaps matching TRBD1 (5 bases). V was cut by 5 bases and J by 0 bases, with 19 bases left in between. The length of the CDR3 is 17 residues. Germline loops: CDR1 MNHEY, CDR2 SMNVEV (reference sequence). The CDR3 nucleotides read TGTGCCAGCAGTCCCATAGATGTGGGGGGAGTGAACACTGAAGCTTTCTTT. It specifies CASSPIDVGGVNTEAFF.

About this clonotype itself: Possible read error: a much larger clone is one base away. The V gene is TRBV6-8, the J gene TRBJ2-1; 7 nucleotides line up with TRBD2. Per the germline V gene, CDR1 is MNHGY and CDR2 is SAAAGT. The CDR3 extends over 13 amino acids. The CDR3 DNA reads as TGTGCCAGAGCTAGCGGCCCCTACAATGAGCGGTTCTTC. This translates into CARASGPYNERFF.

This clonotype was recorded at least ten times. The V and J genes are TRBV29-1 and TRBJ2-2; unclear D gene. This CDR3 region has 15 residues. Germline assignment: CDR1 SQVTM and CDR2 ANQGSEA. Trimming took 1 base from V and 0 from J, leaving 9 bases between them. This CDR3 is CSVEGWAPNTGELFF. The DNA for the CDR3 is TGCAGCGTTGAAGGCTGGGCCCCGAACACCGGGGAGCTGTTTTTT.

This clonotype was seen many times. This chain uses TRBV7-2 with TRBJ1-2; TRBD1 agrees at 8 bases. Per germline, CDR1 SGHTA and CDR2 FQGNSA. The CDR3 consists of 14 residues. Losses at the gene ends were 5 bases for V and 4 bases for J; bases not matched to a gene: 6. CDR3 amino acids: CASSQTGAPYGYTF. CDR3 DNA: TGTGCCAGCAGCCAGACAGGGGCCCCCTATGGCTACACCTTC.

V gene TRBV30 combines with J gene TRBJ2-3; 8 positions match TRBD2. V was pared by 2 bases and J by 0 bases, with 4 bases of the junction left unmatched. CDR1 GTSNPN and CDR2 SVGIG come from the germline V gene (reference sequence). The CDR3 loop spans 15 amino acids. This chain's CDR3 is CAWSLASGSTDTQYF. The CDR3 DNA sequence: TGTGCCTGGAGTCTCGCTAGCGGGAGCACAGATACGCAGTATTTT.

For this clonotype: A junction boundary mismatches the germline segment, possibly from a read error. V gene TRBV7-7 combines with J gene TRBJ2-5; unclear D gene. The CDR3 runs to 14 residues. CDR1 SSHAT and CDR2 FNYEAQ come from the germline V gene (reference sequence). Here the CDR3 DNA reads TGTGCTAGCAGCTTATTTGGATACCAAGAGACCCAGTACTTC. Its protein product is CASSLFGYQETQYF.

This clonotype was recorded a few times. The genes are TRBV12-3 or TRBV12-4 and TRBJ2-4; 7 bases align to TRBD2. CDR3 length equals 17 residues. V dropped 3 bases and J dropped 0; count of bases not matched to a gene: 8. CDR3 region: CASSLFGGGGAKNIQYF. In nucleotides, the CDR3 is TGTGCCAGCAGTTTGTTCGGTGGGGGGGGAGCCAAAAACATTCAGTACTTC.

This chain links TRBV24-1 with TRBJ2-5; possibly TRBD1 for D (5 bases). Trimming removed 7 bases from V and 2 bases from J, with 13 bases in between. Germline V gene lookup returns CDR1 KGHDR and CDR2 SFDVKD. CDR3 length: 14 residues. The CDR3 DNA follows: TGTGCCACCAGGAGTGGGGCTTTTCAAGAGACCCAGTACTTC. This codes for CATRSGAFQETQYF.

Many counts were recorded for this clonotype. The chain is built from TRBV5-6 and TRBJ2-7, with D possibly TRBD1 on 6 matching bases. V shed 3 bases and J shed 3 bases, with 16 bases lying between them. CDR1 and CDR2 from the germline V gene are SGHDT and YYEEEE. This CDR3 region has 15 residues. The CDR3 reads CASSYGQPEVYEQYF. CDR3 coding DNA: TGTGCCAGCAGCTATGGACAGCCTGAGGTCTACGAGCAGTACTTC.

Details on this clonotype: A clone one base away is much larger, so this may be a read error. V and J are TRBV7-8 and TRBJ2-7; D unresolved. Germline CDR1 SGHVS, CDR2 FQNEAQ. This CDR3 is 13 amino acids long. CDR3 loop: CAGSLRSTYEQYF. The DNA of the CDR3 is TGTGCCGGCAGCCTCCGAAGTACCTACGAGCAGTACTTC.

The J gene is TRBJ2-3, the V gene TRBV27; D call uncertain. The germline CDR1 and CDR2 sequences are MNHEY and SMNVEV (reference sequence). V was shortened by 7 bases and J by 0 bases, with 8 bases between the two germline ends. The CDR3 has 13 amino acids. CDR3 bases: TGTGCCAGCACGAGACTGAGCACAGATACGCAGTATTTT. It specifies CASTRLSTDTQYF.

This clonotype was detected only a few times. The chain carries TRBV19 and TRBJ2-7, with a possible D match to TRBD2 (5 bases). The CDR3 is 15 amino acids. Germline loops: CDR1 LNHDA, CDR2 SQIVND (reference sequence). Trimming cost V 2 bases and J 2 bases, with 13 bases left between them. This CDR3 is CASSIRPGSTYEQYF. The CDR3 region has the DNA TGTGCCAGTAGTATACGGCCGGGGAGCACCTACGAGCAGTACTTC.